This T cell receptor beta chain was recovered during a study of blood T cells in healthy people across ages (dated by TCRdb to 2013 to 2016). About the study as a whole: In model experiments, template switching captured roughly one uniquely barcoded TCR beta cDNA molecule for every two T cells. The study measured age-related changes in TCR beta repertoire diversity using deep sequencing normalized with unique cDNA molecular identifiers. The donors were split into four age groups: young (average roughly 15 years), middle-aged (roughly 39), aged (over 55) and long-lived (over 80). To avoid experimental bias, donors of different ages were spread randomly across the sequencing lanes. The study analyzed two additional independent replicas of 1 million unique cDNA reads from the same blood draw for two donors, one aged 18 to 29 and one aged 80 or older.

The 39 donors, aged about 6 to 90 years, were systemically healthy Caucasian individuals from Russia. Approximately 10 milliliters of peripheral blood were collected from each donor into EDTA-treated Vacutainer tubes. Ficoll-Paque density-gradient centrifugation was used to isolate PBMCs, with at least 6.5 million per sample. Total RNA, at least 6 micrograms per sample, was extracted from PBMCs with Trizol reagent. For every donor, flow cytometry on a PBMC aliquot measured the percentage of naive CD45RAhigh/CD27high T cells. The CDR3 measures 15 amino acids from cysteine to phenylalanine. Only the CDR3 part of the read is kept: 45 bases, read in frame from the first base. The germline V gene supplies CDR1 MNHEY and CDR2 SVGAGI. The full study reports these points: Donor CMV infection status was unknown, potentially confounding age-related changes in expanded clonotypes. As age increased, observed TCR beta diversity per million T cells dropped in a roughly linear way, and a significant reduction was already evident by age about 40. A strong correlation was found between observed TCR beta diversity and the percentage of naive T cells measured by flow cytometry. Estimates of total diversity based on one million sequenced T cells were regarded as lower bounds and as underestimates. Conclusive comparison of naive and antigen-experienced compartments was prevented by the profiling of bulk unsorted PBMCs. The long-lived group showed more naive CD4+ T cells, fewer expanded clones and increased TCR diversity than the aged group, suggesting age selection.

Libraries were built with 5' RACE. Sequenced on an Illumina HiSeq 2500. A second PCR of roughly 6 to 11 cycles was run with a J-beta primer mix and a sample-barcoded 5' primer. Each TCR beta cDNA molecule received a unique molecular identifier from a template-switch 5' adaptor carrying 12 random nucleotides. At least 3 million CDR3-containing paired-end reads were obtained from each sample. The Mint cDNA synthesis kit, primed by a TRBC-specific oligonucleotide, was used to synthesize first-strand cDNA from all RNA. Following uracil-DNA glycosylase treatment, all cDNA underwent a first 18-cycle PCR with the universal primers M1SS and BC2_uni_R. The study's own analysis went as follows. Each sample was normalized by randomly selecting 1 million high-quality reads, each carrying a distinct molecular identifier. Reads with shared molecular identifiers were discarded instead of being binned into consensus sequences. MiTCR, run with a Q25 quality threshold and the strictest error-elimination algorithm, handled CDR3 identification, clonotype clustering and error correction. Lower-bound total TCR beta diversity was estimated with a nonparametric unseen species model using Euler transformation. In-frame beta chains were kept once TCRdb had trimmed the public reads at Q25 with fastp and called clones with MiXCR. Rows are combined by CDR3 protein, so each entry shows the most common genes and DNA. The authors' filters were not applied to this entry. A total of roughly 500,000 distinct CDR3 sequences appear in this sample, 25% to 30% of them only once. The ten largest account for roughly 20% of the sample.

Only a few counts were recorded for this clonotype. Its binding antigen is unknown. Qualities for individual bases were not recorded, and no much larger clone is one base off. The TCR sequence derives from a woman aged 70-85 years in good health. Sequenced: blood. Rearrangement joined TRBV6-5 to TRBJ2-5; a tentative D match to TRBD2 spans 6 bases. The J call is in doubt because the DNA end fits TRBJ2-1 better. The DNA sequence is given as TGTGCCAGCAGTTACTCGATTAGCGTCGGGGGTGAGCAGTTCTTC. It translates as CASSYSISVGGEQFF.